Here is one TCR beta chain with its context. The data stem from a study of early T cells in non-severe SARS-CoV-2 infection. Across the study: Chains from this unsorted whole-blood bulk RNA could not be paired.

Germline V lookup: CDR1 SQVTM, CDR2 ANQGSEA. V lost 7 bases, J lost 0 bases, and 17 bases lay in between. This CDR3 contains 15 residues. Unique molecular identifiers were added to individual cDNA molecules. TCRdb reprocessed the 5' RACE reads via MiXCR and lists one record per CDR3 protein. The sample carries some 96,000 distinct CDR3 sequences, 15% recorded once. The sequenced sample was whole blood. This TCR derives from an adult who was a healthcare worker with PCR-confirmed SARS-CoV-2 infection or an uninfected control (not recorded which). The V and J genes are TRBV29-1 and TRBJ2-3; no firm D call. CDR3 sequence (DNA): TGCAGCGCCACCCCGGAGACGGAAAGCACAGATACGCAGTATTTT. Translated: CSATPETESTDTQYF.